Below, 28 T cell receptor beta chains from the same sample are listed, as sequenced in a study of cytomegalovirus exposure and HLA in healthy donors (dated 2017 in TCRdb). Library construction relied on the immunoSEQ multiplex PCR assay. The multiplex PCR relied on a mix of 60 forward primers for TCR Vbeta segments and 13 reverse primers for TCR Jbeta segments. TCRdb holds this immuneACCESS table with in-frame rearrangements only. Some clones are missing; in checked studies, unresolved V genes explain under half, and the rest has no known cause. The sample includes 100,000 to 120,000 clones, with roughly four fifths observed a single time. The top ten constitute 1% to 1.5% of the sample. Sequenced input: PBMCs. These receptors all come from a woman younger than 45 in good health and CMV-seronegative.

The genes are TRBV29-1 and TRBJ2-6; no clear D. Per the germline V gene, CDR1 is SQVTM and CDR2 is ANQGSEA. V was trimmed by 7 bases and J by 1 base, leaving 5 bases between them. The CDR3 extends over 12 amino acids. CDR3 DNA sequence: TGCAGCGCCGAGTCTGGGGCCAACGTCCTGACTTTC. It codes for CSAESGANVLTF.

The sample holds a few counts of this clone. V and J are TRBV6-5 and TRBJ2-5, with 7 bases matching TRBD1. The CDR3 length is 13 residues. V was pared by 2 bases and J by 5 bases, with 2 bases of the junction left unmatched. CDR1 and CDR2 (germline): MNHEY, SVGAGI. CDR3 coding DNA: TGTGCCAGCAGTTACCAAGGGGGCGAGACCCAGTACTTC. Its protein product is CASSYQGGETQYF.

J is TRBJ1-1 and V is TRBV7-6; 10 positions agree with TRBD1. The CDR3 is 15 residues long. CDR1 SGHVS and CDR2 FNYEAQ come from the germline V gene. J lost 1 base, V lost 5 bases, and 4 bases had no gene match. In DNA form, the CDR3 reads TGTGCCAGCAGCCTCGGACAGGGGGGGAACACTGAAGCTTTCTTT. Protein: CASSLGQGGNTEAFF.

The CDR3, as DNA: TGCGCCAGCAGCCAAGATATCGGGGGGTTCTACGAGCAGTACTTC. Amino acid sequence: CASSQDIGGFYEQYF. The chain is built from TRBV4-3 and TRBJ2-7, with 7 bases lining up with TRBD2. Trimming removed 0 bases from V and 3 bases from J; junction bases left unmatched: 5. Looked up from germline, CDR1 is LGHNA and CDR2 is YSLEER. This CDR3 has 15 amino acids.

J is TRBJ1-5 and V is TRBV28; a possible D gene is TRBD1 (5 bases). V was cut by 4 bases and J by 6 bases, with 13 bases left in between. CDR3 length: 14 residues. The germline V gene has CDR1 MDHEN and CDR2 SYDVKM. The CDR3 here is CASSSTGKGQPQHF. The CDR3 nucleotides read TGTGCCAGCAGTTCAACAGGAAAAGGTCAGCCCCAGCATTTT.

A few counts support this clone. The chain couples TRBV4-1 to TRBJ2-1; maybe TRBD2 (7 bases). This CDR3 spans 18 amino acids. Germline V CDR1 and CDR2: MGHRA, YSYEKL. Trimming removed 3 bases at V and 0 bases at J, with 18 bases between. The CDR3 protein is CASSQKRAGAHSYNEQFF. The CDR3 nucleotides read TGCGCCAGCAGCCAGAAAAGGGCGGGGGCCCACTCCTACAATGAGCAGTTCTTC.

The count of this clone is one. This rearrangement joins TRBV6-4 to TRBJ1-2, with D hard to call. The CDR3 runs to 16 residues. Trimming took 4 bases from V and 7 from J, leaving 22 bases between them. CDR1 and CDR2 (germline): MRHNA, SNTAGT. CDR3 sequence: CASSAEPTLTVSGYTF. CDR3 sequence (DNA): TGTGCCAGCAGTGCCGAACCGACACTTACCGTATCTGGCTACACCTTC.

The rearrangement links TRBV9 to TRBJ2-7; D may be TRBD2 (6 bases). Germline V gene data show CDR1 as SGDLS and CDR2 as YYNGEE. CDR3 size: 13 residues. Trimming removed 7 bases from V and 2 bases from J, with 13 bases in between. The CDR3 here is CASGPGEAYEQYF. The CDR3 DNA follows: TGTGCCAGCGGCCCGGGGGAAGCCTACGAGCAGTACTTC.

This sequence joins TRBV28 and TRBJ2-7; 9 bases agree with TRBD2. There are 15 residues in the CDR3. V lost 3 bases and J lost 1; bases outside the gene matches: 4. Per the germline V gene, CDR1 is MDHEN and CDR2 is SYDVKM. The CDR3 is CASSFLSGRSYEQYF. CDR3 nucleotides: TGTGCCAGCAGTTTCTTAAGCGGGAGGTCCTACGAGCAGTACTTC.

The V and J genes are TRBV5-1 and TRBJ2-7; TRBD1 matches 9 bases. Germline loops: CDR1 SGHRS, CDR2 YFSETQ. This CDR3 region has 16 residues. The V and J ends lost 4 bases and 5 bases, in that order; junction bases with no gene match: 13. CDR3 loop: CASSEGTGSLGDEQYF. The CDR3 nucleotides read TGCGCCAGCAGCGAAGGGACAGGGAGCCTCGGGGACGAGCAGTACTTC.

The chain uses TRBV7-9 and TRBJ2-1; a weak D match, TRBD2 (6 bases). Trimming pared 7 bases from V and 6 bases from J, leaving 13 bases between. The CDR3 extends over 13 amino acids. From germline, CDR1 is SEHNR and CDR2 FQNEAQ (reference sequence). DNA for the CDR3: TGTGCCAGCACCCTGGGGGACTCCAATGAGCAGTTCTTC. Protein product: CASTLGDSNEQFF.

The gene calls are TRBV6-6 and TRBJ2-1; 10 nucleotides align to TRBD2. Germline loops: CDR1 MNHNY, CDR2 SVGAGI (reference sequence). The CDR3 spans 15 residues. The V gene end was trimmed by 5 bases and the J gene end by 9 bases; junction bases not matched to a gene: 10. CDR3 in amino acids: CASSTASGRWGEQFF. CDR3 nucleotides: TGTGCCAGCAGTACCGCTAGCGGGAGATGGGGTGAGCAGTTCTTC.

The table lists this clone with a few counts. This chain uses TRBV30 with TRBJ1-5; 9 bases agree with TRBD1. Trimming removed 0 bases from V and 4 bases from J; junction bases left unmatched: 4. This CDR3 region has 15 residues. Germline V gives CDR1 GTSNPN, CDR2 SVGIG (reference sequence). The CDR3 here is CAWSVGGQGNQPQHF. The CDR3 region has the DNA TGTGCCTGGAGTGTAGGGGGACAGGGAAATCAGCCCCAGCATTTT.

This clone has only a few counts. V gene TRBV5-4 combines with J gene TRBJ2-3; 9 nucleotides line up with TRBD2. The germline V gene has CDR1 SGHNT and CDR2 YYREEE (reference sequence). Unmatched junction bases numbered 2, after V lost 1 base and J lost 5 bases. This CDR3 has 14 amino acids. The CDR3 sequence is CASSLWREGDTQYF. CDR3 sequence (DNA): TGTGCCAGCAGCTTGTGGCGGGAGGGAGATACGCAGTATTTT.

The V call is TRBV2, the J call TRBJ2-2; tentatively, D is TRBD1 (5 bases). CDR3 length equals 15 residues. V was trimmed by 6 bases and J by 0 bases, leaving 11 bases between them. Germline CDR1 and CDR2: SNHLY and FYNNEI. The CDR3 bases are TGTGCCAGCAGAAGAGACAGTGCGAACACCGGGGAGCTGTTTTTT. Translated: CASRRDSANTGELFF.

There are a few counts of this clone. V usage is TRBV6-6 and J usage is TRBJ2-3, with 9 positions matching TRBD1. CDR3 length: 15 residues. From germline, CDR1 is MNHNY and CDR2 SVGAGI (reference sequence). With V trimmed by 6 bases and J by 1 base, 5 bases remained unmatched. CDR3 in amino acids: CASRGRDRGTDTQYF. The CDR3 region has the DNA TGTGCCAGCAGGGGCCGGGACAGGGGCACAGATACGCAGTATTTT.

The rearrangement joins TRBV29-1 to TRBJ2-1, with D possibly matching TRBD2 (5 bases). Between the trimmed V and J ends, which lost 7 bases and 2 bases, there was a span of 15 bases. This CDR3 has 14 residues. CDR1 is SQVTM and CDR2 is ANQGSEA in the germline V gene. CDR3 DNA: TGCAGCGGCCGCCTACGGGGAGCCTACAATGAGCAGTTCTTC. It is translated as CSGRLRGAYNEQFF.

The rearrangement joins TRBV13 to TRBJ1-1, with D unresolved. Trimming left V 4 bases short and J 11 bases short, with 14 bases between. Germline-derived CDR1 and CDR2 are PRHDT and FYEKMQ (reference sequence). This CDR3 is built from 12 residues. The CDR3 loop reads CASSSDPRRAFF. For the CDR3, the DNA is TGTGCCAGCAGCTCCGACCCCCGGCGGGCTTTCTTT.

The chain recombines TRBV18 with TRBJ1-5; 9 nucleotides agree with TRBD1. This CDR3 is 15 amino acids long. Per the germline V gene, CDR1 is KGHSH and CDR2 is LQKENI. V shed 4 bases and J 7 bases; nucleotides not matched to a gene: 8. Here the CDR3 DNA reads TGTGCCAGCTCACAGGCCGGGACAGGGACCCAGCCCCAGCATTTT. It translates to CASSQAGTGTQPQHF.

The CDR3: CAWSVGLAGVWAKNIQYF. The CDR3 bases are TGTGCCTGGAGTGTCGGACTAGCGGGAGTTTGGGCCAAAAACATTCAGTACTTC. This chain uses TRBV30 with TRBJ2-4; 13 bases map to TRBD2. Germline-derived CDR1 and CDR2 are GTSNPN and SVGIG (reference sequence). This CDR3 has 18 amino acids. Trimming cost V 0 bases and J 1 base; bases outside gene matches: 6.

The chain links TRBV19 to TRBJ1-1; 8 bases are shared with TRBD1. The CDR3 runs 14 residues. V was pared by 3 bases and J by 5 bases, with 5 bases of the junction left unmatched. Germline CDR1 and CDR2: LNHDA and SQIVND (reference sequence). The CDR3 DNA is TGTGCCAGTAGTATCGGACAGGGATGGACTGAAGCTTTCTTT. Its translation: CASSIGQGWTEAFF.

As for this clone: The same CDR3 can be traced to other DNA sequences in this sample. The rearrangement links TRBV14 to TRBJ2-7; no firm D call. Trimming pared 4 bases from V and 3 bases from J, leaving 7 bases between. CDR3 length: 12 amino acids. Germline V CDR1 and CDR2: SGHDN, FVKESK. CDR3 DNA sequence: TGTGCCAGCAGCCCCGGTGGCTACGAGCAGTACTTC. Translating gives CASSPGGYEQYF.

This rearrangement joins TRBV7-9 to TRBJ1-2, with D hard to call. This CDR3 is 13 amino acids long. Germline V gives CDR1 SEHNR, CDR2 FQNEAQ (reference sequence). Trimming stripped 5 bases from V and 8 bases from J, with 15 bases between. The CDR3 loop is CASSESRVEGYTF. The CDR3, as DNA: TGTGCCAGCAGCGAGTCCCGGGTGGAGGGCTACACCTTC.

The CDR3 nucleotides read TGCGCCAGCAGCCAAGCGCTGACAGCTTCCTATGGCTACACCTTC. Protein product: CASSQALTASYGYTF. The chain has TRBV4-1 and TRBJ1-2; maybe TRBD1 (5 bases). CDR3 size: 15 residues. Germline V gives CDR1 MGHRA, CDR2 YSYEKL. Deletions cut 1 base from V and 4 bases from J, with 13 bases between.

The rearrangement links TRBV5-8 to TRBJ2-7; tentatively, D is TRBD2 (5 bases). Germline loops: CDR1 SGHTS, CDR2 YDEGEE. The CDR3 extends over 12 amino acids. V was shortened by 2 bases and J by 6 bases, with 9 bases between the two germline ends. CDR3 loop: CASSFRRAEQYF. The CDR3 bases are TGTGCCAGCAGCTTTCGGCGGGCCGAGCAGTACTTC.

For the CDR3, the DNA is TGTGCCAGCAGTCCAATGACAGGGCTTGGCTACACCTTC. Amino acids: CASSPMTGLGYTF. This chain uses TRBV27 with TRBJ1-2; 7 bases match TRBD1. The CDR3 length is 13 residues. The trim removed 5 bases at V and 7 bases at J, leaving 7 bases unmatched. Germline-derived CDR1 and CDR2 are MNHEY and SMNVEV (reference sequence).

This clone turned up a few times. V usage is TRBV21-1 and J usage is TRBJ2-1; the table's D call, TRBD2, has no DNA check behind it. TRBV21-1 is given as a pseudogene. The CDR3 is 18 amino acids. CDR3: CASSKDGIPGVVYNEQFF. Here the CDR3 DNA reads TGTGCCAGCAGCAAAGATGGAATTCCGGGAGTGGTCTACAATGAGCAGTTCTTC.

The chain is built from TRBV19 and TRBJ2-7; 7 nucleotides match TRBD1. The ends lost 6 bases at V and 3 bases at J; junction bases unmatched: 5. This CDR3 is 13 amino acids long. CDR1 and CDR2 (germline): LNHDA, SQIVND (reference sequence). As DNA, the CDR3 is TGTGCCAGTAGCTTGGGACAGTTCTACGAGCAGTACTTC. This codes for CASSLGQFYEQYF.